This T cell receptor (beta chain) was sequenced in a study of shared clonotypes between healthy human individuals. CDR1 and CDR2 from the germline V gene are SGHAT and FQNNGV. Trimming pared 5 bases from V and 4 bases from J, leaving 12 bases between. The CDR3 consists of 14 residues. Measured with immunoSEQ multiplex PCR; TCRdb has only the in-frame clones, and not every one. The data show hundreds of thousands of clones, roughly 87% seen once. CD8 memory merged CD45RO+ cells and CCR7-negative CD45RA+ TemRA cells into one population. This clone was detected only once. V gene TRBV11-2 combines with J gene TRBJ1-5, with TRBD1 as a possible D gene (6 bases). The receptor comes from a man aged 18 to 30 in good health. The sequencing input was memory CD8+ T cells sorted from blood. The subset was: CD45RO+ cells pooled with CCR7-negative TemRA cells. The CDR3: CASSKGVANQPQHF. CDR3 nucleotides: TGTGCCAGCAGCAAGGGGGTGGCGAATCAGCCCCAGCATTTT.